A single T cell receptor beta chain is shown here with its context. Its antigen is not identified. PCR was performed a second time for about 7 to 11 cycles using a sample-barcoded 5' primer and a J-beta primer mix. TCRdb independently ran MiXCR on the 5' RACE reads; one entry per CDR3 protein. The repertoire includes about 930,000 distinct CDR3 sequences, about 29% of them detected once, and roughly 10% sits in the top ten. The germline V and J ends were trimmed by 4 bases and 4 bases, with 13 bases remaining between them. The CDR3 spans 14 residues. The germline gives CDR1 LGHDT, CDR2 YNNKEL (reference sequence). These data are taken from a study of blood T cells in healthy people across ages. The wider study: Capture by template switching was about one barcoded beta molecule per two T cells. Broader study findings: Versus aged donors, long-lived donors had higher diversity and more naive CD4+ cells.

A further study also used this sample, focusing on T cells of mothers and their children. That paper notes: Each donor was one of three healthy Caucasian mothers or one of their six children. Slightly, though not significantly, more overlap was seen in related than in unrelated mother-child pairs.

This receptor was identified in a woman between 40 and 50 years old in good health. Source material: blood. This chain uses TRBV3-1 with TRBJ1-2; no firm D call. In DNA form, the CDR3 reads TGTGCCAGCAGCCCCTCTGGGAACTCCTATGGCTACACCTTC. Amino acid sequence: CASSPSGNSYGYTF.